These 23 T cell receptor beta chains were all obtained from the same sample, sequenced in a study of T cell responses to AZD1222 COVID-19 vaccine. Libraries were prepared by immunoSEQ multiplex PCR; TCRdb keeps only in-frame clonotypes and omits some of them. The sample yields roughly 150,000 clones, approximately 90% seen once. Sequenced material: peripheral blood, taken on day 0 of AZD1222 vaccination. Receptor source: an adult in good health.

The rearrangement joins TRBV7-8 to TRBJ2-5; D is ambiguous. The CDR3 runs to 12 residues. V lost 5 bases and J lost 4, with 8 bases in between. Germline loops: CDR1 SGHVS, CDR2 FQNEAQ. Here the CDR3 reads CASSLKGETQYF. The CDR3 DNA sequence: TGTGCCAGCAGCCTCAAAGGAGAGACCCAGTACTTC.

V and J are TRBV7-2 and TRBJ2-5, with 7 bases lining up with TRBD2. The junction had 4 bases not matched to a gene; V was cut back by 0 bases and J by 3 bases. The CDR3 totals 15 residues. Germline V CDR1 and CDR2: SGHTA, FQGNSA. This CDR3 is CASSLAWGGEETQYF. The CDR3 nucleotides are TGTGCCAGCAGCTTAGCCTGGGGGGGGGAAGAGACCCAGTACTTC.

CDR3 residues: CASSSKQGPENYGYTF. CDR3 DNA: TGCGCCAGCAGCTCGAAACAGGGACCCGAAAACTATGGCTACACCTTC. The rearrangement links TRBV5-1 to TRBJ1-2, with a tentative D call TRBD1 (6 bases). V was trimmed by 3 bases and J by 2 bases, leaving 17 bases between them. The CDR3 sequence is 16 residues long. CDR1 SGHRS and CDR2 YFSETQ come from the germline V gene.

J is TRBJ1-2 and V is TRBV30; possibly TRBD1 for D (6 bases). V gave up 0 bases and J gave up 8 bases, with 13 bases separating them. The CDR3 loop spans 13 amino acids. CDR1 and CDR2 (germline): GTSNPN, SVGIG (reference sequence). CDR3 sequence reads: CAWSVGAGDGYTF. For the CDR3, the DNA is TGTGCCTGGAGTGTAGGGGCAGGGGACGGCTACACCTTC.

The rearrangement uses TRBV11-3 and TRBJ2-1, with 9 bases fitting TRBD2. Losses at the gene ends were 3 bases for V and 2 bases for J; bases not matched to a gene: 5. This CDR3 comprises 16 residues. Germline values: CDR1 SGHNT, CDR2 YENEEA. The CDR3 protein is CASSFHVAGAYNEQFF. The CDR3 DNA reads TGTGCCAGCAGCTTCCACGTAGCGGGGGCCTACAATGAGCAGTTCTTC.

The J gene is TRBJ2-7, the V gene TRBV7-3, with D perhaps matching TRBD1 (6 bases). V lost 5 bases and J lost 0, with 11 bases in between. The CDR3 length is 14 residues. The germline CDR1 and CDR2 sequences are SGHTA and FQGTGA. The CDR3 reads CASSLRTDSYEQYF. The CDR3 DNA reads as TGTGCCAGCAGCCTAAGGACAGACTCCTACGAGCAGTACTTC.

For the CDR3, the DNA is TGTGCCAGCTCACCAATGGCGCCAGACTCTGGAAACACCATATATTTT. Protein sequence: CASSPMAPDSGNTIYF. This chain links TRBV18 with TRBJ1-3, with D hard to call. Trimming stripped 2 bases from V and 0 bases from J, with 11 bases between. Germline-derived CDR1 and CDR2 are KGHSH and LQKENI. The CDR3 runs 16 residues.

The gene calls are TRBV6-6 and TRBJ1-6, with TRBD1 as a possible D gene (5 bases). The CDR3 extends over 15 amino acids. Germline assignment: CDR1 MNHNY and CDR2 SVGAGI (reference sequence). Trimming took 6 bases from V and 15 from J, leaving 24 bases between them. The CDR3 DNA sequence: TGTGCCAGCAGCCCCGTTCGGGGCTTCACTGGTGACCTCCACTTT. It is translated as CASSPVRGFTGDLHF.

The V call is TRBV25-1, the J call TRBJ2-5, with 9 bases that match TRBD2. The J segment lost 5 bases and the V segment lost 7 bases, leaving 5 bases of the junction unmatched. The CDR3 consists of 13 residues. CDR1 MGHDK and CDR2 SYGVNS come from the germline V gene. This chain's CDR3 is CASNLAGQETQYF. CDR3 DNA sequence: TGTGCCAGCAACCTAGCGGGACAGGAGACCCAGTACTTC. The full variable domain, with the rest looked up from reference TRBV25-1 and TRBJ2-5, is EADIYQTPRYLVIGTGKKITLECSQTMGHDKMYWYQQDPGMELHLIHYSYGVNSTEKGDLSSESTVSRIRTEHFPLTLESARPSHTSQYLCASNLAGQETQYFGPGTRLLVL.

The V and J genes are TRBV29-1 and TRBJ1-1, with D possibly TRBD1 on 6 matching bases. The CDR3 extends over 14 amino acids. Germline V gives CDR1 SQVTM, CDR2 ANQGSEA. CDR3 protein: CITKVGGMNTEAFF. CDR3 sequence (DNA): TGCATCACAAAAGTAGGGGGGATGAACACTGAAGCTTTCTTT.

This clone has only one observation. V and J are TRBV7-6 and TRBJ1-1, with D uncertain. Trimming pared 5 bases from V and 1 base from J, leaving 8 bases between. CDR1 and CDR2 from the germline V gene are SGHVS and FNYEAQ. The CDR3 runs to 13 residues. The CDR3 reads CASSQTPNTEAFF. DNA of the CDR3: TGTGCCAGCAGCCAGACACCGAACACTGAAGCTTTCTTT.

The chain combines TRBV7-8 with TRBJ1-1; no clear D gene. Germline CDR1 is SGHVS and CDR2 is FQNEAQ. The V end lost 6 bases, the J end lost 0 bases, and 11 bases lay between the germline ends. The CDR3 totals 14 residues. The CDR3 loop is CASSQMRLNTEAFF. The CDR3 DNA reads TGTGCCAGCAGTCAAATGAGACTGAACACTGAAGCTTTCTTT.

The chain recombines TRBV7-9 with TRBJ1-2, with TRBD1 identical over 8 bases. The CDR3 extends over 15 amino acids. Germline V gives CDR1 SEHNR, CDR2 FQNEAQ (reference sequence). Germline trimming cut 2 bases from V and 4 bases from J; bases unmatched to any gene: 6. The CDR3 loop reads CASSLSAGQVYGYTF. The DNA for the CDR3 is TGTGCCAGCAGCTTAAGTGCGGGACAGGTCTATGGCTACACCTTC.

The V call is TRBV7-2, the J call TRBJ2-1; 9 bases match TRBD1. The junction had 2 bases not matched to a gene; V was cut back by 2 bases and J by 0 bases. Germline V lookup: CDR1 SGHTA, CDR2 FQGNSA. The length of the CDR3 is 16 residues. The CDR3 DNA reads TGTGCCAGCAGCTTATGGACAGGGGCCTCCTACAATGAGCAGTTCTTC. This codes for CASSLWTGASYNEQFF.

The chain recombines TRBV7-9 with TRBJ1-1; 7 bases match TRBD1. Germline CDR1 is SEHNR and CDR2 is FQNEAQ (reference sequence). This CDR3 comprises 14 residues. The ends lost 4 bases at V and 1 base at J; junction bases unmatched: 3. The CDR3 protein is CASSYYRGNTEAFF. CDR3 nucleotides: TGTGCCAGCAGCTACTACAGGGGGAACACTGAAGCTTTCTTT.

CDR3 loop: CASSLLGADTQYF. The CDR3 coding sequence is TGTGCCAGCAGTTTGTTGGGAGCGGATACGCAGTATTTT. The chain is built from TRBV27 and TRBJ2-3; TRBD2 might be the D (5 bases). The CDR3 covers 13 residues. V shed 3 bases and J shed 6 bases, with 10 bases lying between them. Germline CDR1 and CDR2: MNHEY and SMNVEV (reference sequence).

The V call is TRBV4-3, the J call TRBJ2-7; a possible D gene is TRBD2 (5 bases). Germline values: CDR1 LGHNA, CDR2 YSLEER. CDR3 length equals 15 residues. Trimming cost V 0 bases and J 3 bases, with 12 bases left between them. The CDR3 coding sequence is TGCGCCAGCAGCCAAGAGCTGCGACTATACTACGAGCAGTACTTC. Its translation is CASSQELRLYYEQYF.

As DNA, the CDR3 is TGTGCCAGCAGTTCTAGTGGCACTGAAGCTTTCTTT. Translation: CASSSSGTEAFF. The V gene is TRBV12-3 or TRBV12-4, the J gene TRBJ1-1; D is unresolved. The V end was cut by 4 bases, the J end by 4 bases, with 7 bases between. The CDR3 has 12 amino acids.

The rearrangement joins TRBV19 to TRBJ1-5; TRBD1 matches at 8 bases. There are 15 residues in the CDR3. Germline CDR1 is LNHDA and CDR2 is SQIVND (reference sequence). V shed 5 bases and J 0 bases; nucleotides not matched to a gene: 3. CDR3 in amino acids: CASSRQGISNQPQHF. The CDR3 bases are TGTGCCAGTAGTCGACAGGGGATTAGCAATCAGCCCCAGCATTTT.

V gene TRBV11-2 combines with J gene TRBJ1-1; D may be TRBD1 (5 bases). The germline V gene encodes CDR1 SGHAT and CDR2 FQNNGV. V was shortened by 1 base and J by 5 bases, with 17 bases between the two germline ends. This CDR3 spans 16 amino acids. In DNA, the CDR3 is TGTGCCAGCAGCTTAGTCACTATGGGGGAGGGAACTGAAGCTTTCTTT. This encodes CASSLVTMGEGTEAFF.

The J gene is TRBJ1-4, the V gene TRBV28; tentatively, D is TRBD1 (6 bases). CDR3 length: 16 residues. The germline V gene encodes CDR1 MDHEN and CDR2 SYDVKM. Between the trimmed V and J ends, which lost 7 bases and 2 bases, there was a span of 17 bases. The CDR3 sequence is CASIEAGGFTNEKLFF. The DNA of the CDR3 is TGTGCCAGCATCGAGGCGGGGGGCTTCACTAATGAAAAACTGTTTTTT.

In nucleotides, the CDR3 is TGTGCCAGCAGCAAAGCGTGGGGGCAGAACACTGAAGCTTTCTTT. It is translated as CASSKAWGQNTEAFF. The chain joins TRBV21-1 to TRBJ1-1; TRBD1 is the table's D call and was not checked against the DNA. TRBV21-1 corresponds to a pseudogene. This CDR3 is 15 amino acids long.

The V and J genes are TRBV6-2 or TRBV6-3 and TRBJ2-1, with 11 bases identical to TRBD2. This CDR3 contains 16 residues. Germline V gene lookup returns CDR1 MNHEY and CDR2 SVGEGT. V shed 5 bases and J 6 bases; nucleotides not matched to a gene: 9. The CDR3 reads CASSRPRLAGFNEQFF. CDR3 sequence (DNA): TGTGCCAGCAGTCGACCGCGACTAGCGGGATTCAATGAGCAGTTCTTC.